This T cell receptor beta chain was captured in a study of Graves' ophthalmopathy and Graves' hyperthyroidism. The authors amplified TCR beta CDR3 regions from RNA transcripts. The workflow started with a first-round RT-PCR run with HTBI primers and then moved on to a second-round multiplex PCR. TCRdb passed the multiplex PCR reads through MiXCR, listing each CDR3 protein once. The repertoire holds about 600,000 distinct CDR3 sequences, with under 40% as singletons. The CDR3 totals 15 residues. Per germline, CDR1 PRHDT and CDR2 FYEKMQ (reference sequence). Lactation, pregnancy, uncontrolled infections and other autoimmune diseases were all grounds for excluding patients.

The chain is built from TRBV13 and TRBJ2-7; maybe TRBD2 (5 bases). The closer fit of TRBJ2-1 to the DNA end suggests the J call may be wrong. Sequenced sample: peripheral blood or thyroid tissue (not recorded which). The TCR was taken from an adult man with Graves' hyperthyroidism. The CDR3 nucleotides are TGTGCCAGCAGCTTAGGAGGAGGCTCCTACAATGAGCAGTTCTTC. It translates to CASSLGGGSYNEQFF.